This TCR beta chain was found in a study of identical twins. Points from the study as a whole: Abundant beta clonotypes from cord blood bore fewer insertions; memory repertoires lacked this pattern. The models gave estimates that fell short of the out-of-frame TCR alpha sharing seen in monozygotic twins.

TCRdb redid the calling of the 5' RACE reads with MiXCR, one entry per CDR3 protein. The table shows roughly 280,000 distinct CDR3 sequences, with over 8.5% occurring only once. On this clonotype itself: What it recognizes is unknown.

The CDR3 has 18 residues. The germline CDR1 and CDR2 sequences are SNHLY and FYNNEI. These data are also associated with another study on yellow fever vaccine responses in identical twins.

The chain couples TRBV2 to TRBJ2-1; the match to TRBD2 covers 9 bases. The source material was CD8+ T cells sorted from blood. The TCR originated in a woman aged 18-29 years in good health. The CDR3 region has the DNA TGTACCTGCTGTCCAAACTTAGCGGGAGTCATCTCCTACAATGAGCAGTTCTTC. It specifies CTCCPNLAGVISYNEQFF.